Given below is one T cell receptor (beta chain) in context. The specificity of this receptor is unknown. Within one base of it there is no much larger clone, and no base qualities were kept. The data belong to a study of graft-versus-host responses after intestinal transplantation (dated by TCRdb to the early 2020s). For the wider study: Recipients received multivisceral, liver-intestinal, or isolated intestinal transplants. Every recipient was given anti-thymocyte globulin induction, followed by approximately 3 years of maintenance tacrolimus and steroids. Graft-versus-host and host-versus-graft alloreactive T cell clones were tracked in the graft, circulation and bone marrow after intestinal transplantation using bulk TCR-beta CDR3 sequencing. Alloreactive clones were identified by sequencing pre-transplant mixed lymphocyte reaction products and comparing them with unstimulated pre-transplant donor and recipient T cells. A cohort of about 25 intestinal transplant recipients, including one retransplant, was enrolled, and 3 patients lacking pretransplant specimens were excluded. A peak of at least 4% donor T cells among recipient peripheral blood mononuclear cells was the definition used for donor T cell macrochimerism. Rather than going through the commercial service, samples from a few later patients were sequenced in-house on an Illumina MiSeq and processed with MiXCR. General conclusions and limits of the study: Early after transplant, peak levels of circulating GvH clones were associated with declines in HvG clones. The conclusions were limited by the relatively low number and heterogeneity of the intestinal transplant patients. GvH clones were detected in recipient bone marrow, and some appeared earlier in ileal mucosa or blood, consistent with an intestinal mucosal origin. High GvH to HvG T cell clonal ratios were observed in the allografts of patients with donor T cell macrochimerism.

In the first month after transplant, blood samples were collected up to 4 times, and after that at least monthly when available. The germline V gene sets CDR1 to SGHRS and CDR2 to YFSETQ. There are 14 amino acids in the CDR3, from cysteine to phenylalanine inclusive. The sequence is cut down to CDR3 DNA, 42 bases in frame from base 1. The library was made by the immunoSEQ multiplex PCR assay. For most patients, high-throughput TCR-beta CDR3 sequencing of genomic DNA was performed by Adaptive Biotechnologies. In the paper's pipeline: Adaptive's ImmunoSEQ software supplied the TCR sequencing data for 18 patients, while MiXCR and VDJtools were used to process three other patients. CDR3 nucleotide sequences shared by donor and recipient were removed because the origin of these sequences could not be assigned. Alloreactive clones required at least 2-fold expansion over unstimulated cells and minimum CFSE-low frequency of 0.002% (template counts) or 0.001% (read counts). Clones were considered mappable if detected in sequenced pre-transplant spleen, lymph node, or MLR CFSE-low populations of the donor or recipient. Cumulative frequency of alloreactive clones was calculated as a percentage of all sequences weighted by copy number. TCRdb took this table from immuneACCESS and kept in-frame rearrangements with V and J called. Such tables lack part of the clones; where checked against another copy, unresolved V genes explain under half of the gap, and the rest is unexplained. V and J calls and clone size are those listed in that table; D and trimming were worked out from the DNA. This sample holds 43,000 or so clones; approximately 92% were observed only once. The ten largest clones capture over 4.5% of the sample.

This receptor was obtained from a human patient who received an intestinal transplant, so some T cells may come from the graft donor. Sequenced material: PBMCs, taken around 790 days after a first intestinal transplant, on the day of a second. The chain employs TRBV5-1 and TRBJ2-5; the D gene is not confidently resolved. The DNA end lines up better with TRBJ2-7; the J call may be wrong. The DNA sequence is as follows: TGCGCCAGCAGCTTGGAGACATTTACCTACGAGCAGTACTTC. It codes for CASSLETFTYEQYF.